Listed here are 10 T cell receptor beta chains from one sample, sequenced in a study of blood T cell repertoires in COVID-19. Sequencing was performed with immunoSEQ multiplex PCR; in TCRdb, only in-frame clones are kept and a portion is missing. Of roughly 190,000 clones listed, 76% are singletons. Sequenced sample: peripheral blood. These receptors were obtained from a woman in her forties or fifties with active or convalescent COVID-19.

The chain uses TRBV14 and TRBJ2-7; tentatively, D is TRBD1 (6 bases). Trimming pared 2 bases from V and 5 bases from J, leaving 16 bases between. The germline V gene encodes CDR1 SGHDN and CDR2 FVKESK. The CDR3 consists of 15 residues. CDR3: CASSQYYLQGNEQYF. The CDR3, as DNA: TGTGCCAGCAGCCAATATTATCTACAGGGAAACGAGCAGTACTTC.

The rearrangement links TRBV18 to TRBJ2-5; D possibly corresponds to TRBD1 (5 bases). CDR3 length: 13 residues. Germline assignment: CDR1 KGHSH and CDR2 LQKENI. Between the trimmed V and J ends, which lost 4 bases and 3 bases, there was a span of 9 bases. The CDR3 loop is CASSRLGEETQYF. CDR3 coding DNA: TGTGCCAGCTCACGCCTAGGGGAAGAGACCCAGTACTTC.

CDR3 DNA sequence: TGTGCCAGCAGCCCCAGACAGGAGCCCTACGAGCAGTACTTC. Translation gives CASSPRQEPYEQYF. J is TRBJ2-7 and V is TRBV25-1, with D maybe TRBD1 (6 bases). The germline V gene has CDR1 MGHDK and CDR2 SYGVNS. V was trimmed by 6 bases and J by 2 bases, leaving 14 bases between them. The CDR3 runs 14 residues.

Comment on this clone: The same CDR3 arises from other DNA sequences in this sample as well. The rearrangement joins TRBV28 to TRBJ2-5; D might be TRBD2 (6 bases). The V end lost 4 bases, the J end lost 5 bases, and 11 bases lay between the germline ends. CDR1 and CDR2 (germline): MDHEN, SYDVKM. The CDR3 totals 13 residues. The DNA for the CDR3 is TGTGCCAGCAGTTCCGGGGGTGGGGAGACCCAGTACTTC. Protein sequence: CASSSGGGETQYF.

The V and J genes are TRBV4-1 and TRBJ2-5; a weak D match, TRBD1 (6 bases). The CDR3 sequence is 15 residues long. Germline CDR1 MGHRA, CDR2 YSYEKL. Trimming pared 0 bases from V and 5 bases from J, leaving 13 bases between. CDR3 coding DNA: TGCGCCAGCAGCCAAGAAGAGGGGCAGGGGGAGACCCAGTACTTC. Residues: CASSQEEGQGETQYF.

This chain links TRBV19 with TRBJ2-2; D might be TRBD1 (6 bases). V shed 7 bases and J shed 7 bases, with 19 bases lying between them. Germline CDR1 and CDR2: LNHDA and SQIVND (reference sequence). The CDR3 contains 15 residues. CDR3 DNA sequence: TGTGCCAGTACCTCGGGTTGGGGGCTGGGCGGGGAGCTGTTTTTT. Protein: CASTSGWGLGGELFF.

The chain combines TRBV10-2 with TRBJ2-3; 9 positions match TRBD2. V dropped 5 bases and J dropped 2; count of bases not matched to a gene: 2. This CDR3 region has 14 residues. CDR1 and CDR2 from the germline V gene are WSHSY and SAAADI. CDR3 sequence: CASSSGLATDTQYF. The CDR3 region has the DNA TGCGCCAGCAGTTCGGGACTAGCCACAGATACGCAGTATTTT.

Remarks on this clone: Other nucleotide sequences from this sample produce the same CDR3. This rearrangement joins TRBV28 to TRBJ2-7; D not certain. The V end lost 11 bases, the J end lost 0 bases, and 11 bases lay between the germline ends. This CDR3 is 12 amino acids long. The V gene's germline CDR1 is MDHEN and CDR2 SYDVKM. DNA of the CDR3: TGTGCCTCCTCCCTCGGCTCCTACGAGCAGTACTTC. Translating gives CASSLGSYEQYF.

V usage is TRBV7-8 and J usage is TRBJ1-4; 10 bases match TRBD1. J was trimmed by 7 bases and V by 5 bases; bases with no gene match: 4. This CDR3 contains 14 residues. Germline CDR1 is SGHVS and CDR2 is FQNEAQ. CDR3 sequence (DNA): TGTGCCAGCAGCCGAGGACAGGGGGGTGAAAAACTGTTTTTT. Residues: CASSRGQGGEKLFF.

The chain carries TRBV28 and TRBJ2-3, with D possibly being TRBD1 (6 bases). The germline V and J ends were trimmed by 5 bases and 5 bases, with 14 bases remaining between them. The CDR3 has 14 residues. Germline V gene lookup returns CDR1 MDHEN and CDR2 SYDVKM. In nucleotides, the CDR3 is TGTGCCAGCAGTCCCCGGGACAAAAAAGATACGCAGTATTTT. Its protein is CASSPRDKKDTQYF.